Presented here are 25 T cell receptor beta chains from one specimen sequenced in a study of response to subunit inactivated influenza vaccine. TCRdb recomputed calls from the RT-PCR reads with MiXCR, one row per CDR3 protein. The sample carries approximately 530,000 distinct CDR3 sequences, approximately 13% recorded once. Material: PBMCs from blood, obtained 40 to 50 days after vaccination. Receptors were obtained from a man between 50 and 59 years old who received an inactivated influenza vaccine.

In its sample, this clonotype was seen a few times. The chain has TRBV6-5 and TRBJ2-3; no clear D gene. From germline, CDR1 is MNHEY and CDR2 SVGAGI. The V and J ends lost 4 bases and 2 bases respectively, with 10 bases between them. The CDR3 has 14 residues. DNA of the CDR3: TGTGCCAGCAGTTCCGGGCGCTTCACAGATACGCAGTATTTT. This gives the protein CASSSGRFTDTQYF.

This clonotype has more than one count but fewer than ten. The chain is built from TRBV20-1 and TRBJ2-3, with 10 bases lining up with TRBD2. CDR1 and CDR2 (germline): DFQATT, SNEGSKA (reference sequence). J lost 5 bases, V lost 6 bases, and 11 bases had no gene match. CDR3 length: 15 residues. The CDR3 DNA reads TGCAGTGCAAAAGCCCTAGCGGGAGTTGTAGATACGCAGTATTTT. Its protein is CSAKALAGVVDTQYF.

This clonotype was detected a few times. The J gene is TRBJ2-7, the V gene TRBV10-3, with D perhaps TRBD1 (6 bases). The V gene lost 0 bases and the J gene lost 1 base, with 7 bases spanning the gap. The V gene's germline CDR1 is ENHRY and CDR2 SYGVKD. The CDR3 has 14 amino acids. CDR3 bases: TGTGCCATCAGTGAGTCCGGGACATCCTACGAGCAGTACTTC. Translating gives CAISESGTSYEQYF.

This clonotype is labeled medium-sized. CDR3 protein: CASSLALAGGNTDTQYF. The CDR3 DNA reads as TGTGCCAGCAGCTTAGCGTTAGCGGGGGGAAACACAGATACGCAGTATTTT. The genes are TRBV7-8 and TRBJ2-3; 10 bases are a match to TRBD2. CDR1 is SGHVS, CDR2 FQNEAQ, per germline. The V and J ends lost 0 bases and 2 bases, in that order; junction bases with no gene match: 5. The CDR3 covers 17 residues.

Only a few counts were recorded for this clonotype. The CDR3 DNA reads as TGTGCCAGCAGCCAGCATGGGACGGCGGGCACTGAAGCTTTCTTT. Its translation: CASSQHGTAGTEAFF. The chain has TRBV28 and TRBJ1-1, with a possible D match to TRBD1 (5 bases). This CDR3 region has 15 residues. Trimming removed 6 bases from V and 4 bases from J, with 18 bases in between. Germline assignment: CDR1 MDHEN and CDR2 SYDVKM.

This clonotype has a handful of counts. The chain has TRBV7-9 and TRBJ2-1; 9 bases map to TRBD1. Looked up from germline, CDR1 is SEHNR and CDR2 is FQNEAQ (reference sequence). V lost 3 bases to trimming and J lost 5 bases; unmatched junction nucleotides: 5. The CDR3 has 15 amino acids. CDR3 in DNA: TGTGCCAGCAGCTTTGCACAGGGGGCTCACAATGAGCAGTTCTTC. Its protein is CASSFAQGAHNEQFF.

This chain's CDR3 is CASSQETGYGETQYF. In DNA, the CDR3 is TGCGCCAGCAGCCAAGAAACAGGGTATGGAGAGACCCAGTACTTC. This chain joins TRBV4-3 and TRBJ2-5, with D possibly matching TRBD1 (6 bases). CDR1 and CDR2 (germline): LGHNA, YSLEER. The CDR3 contains 15 residues. The V end was cut by 0 bases, the J end by 4 bases, with 12 bases between.

This clonotype was counted between two and nine times. This rearrangement joins TRBV5-1 to TRBJ2-1; D gene unclear. V lost 6 bases, J lost 2 bases, and 9 bases lay in between. Germline CDR1 SGHRS, CDR2 YFSETQ. The CDR3 is 13 amino acids. CDR3 sequence: CASKADAYNEQFF. The CDR3 coding sequence is TGCGCCAGCAAGGCGGACGCCTACAATGAGCAGTTCTTC.

The J gene is TRBJ2-3, the V gene TRBV28; D possibly corresponds to TRBD2 (7 bases). Germline V gene sequence: CDR1 MDHEN, CDR2 SYDVKM. The germline V and J ends were trimmed by 3 bases and 2 bases, with 12 bases remaining between them. This CDR3 region has 15 residues. The CDR3: CASSFGGLTTDTQYF. CDR3 bases: TGTGCCAGCAGTTTCGGGGGGCTGACCACAGATACGCAGTATTTT.

V and J are TRBV3-1 and TRBJ1-1; D unresolved. The germline V gene has CDR1 LGHDT and CDR2 YNNKEL (reference sequence). Trimming removed 1 base from V and 2 bases from J, with 11 bases in between. The CDR3 has 15 residues. The CDR3 spells CASSQGIHRNTEAFF. The CDR3 bases are TGTGCCAGCAGCCAAGGAATCCATAGAAACACTGAAGCTTTCTTT.

The V gene is TRBV4-1, the J gene TRBJ2-4, with 7 nucleotides matching TRBD2. The trim removed 1 base at V and 0 bases at J, leaving 6 bases unmatched. Germline V lookup: CDR1 MGHRA, CDR2 YSYEKL. The CDR3 is 17 amino acids. The CDR3 sequence is CASSQGGGVLAKNIQYF. The CDR3 nucleotides read TGCGCCAGCAGCCAAGGGGGGGGTGTTCTAGCCAAAAACATTCAGTACTTC.

The chain links TRBV20-1 to TRBJ2-7; tentative D call: TRBD1 (5 bases). The CDR3 consists of 13 residues. Germline-derived CDR1 and CDR2 are DFQATT and SNEGSKA (reference sequence). The CDR3 sequence: CSAGPGSFYEQYF. DNA of the CDR3: TGCAGCGCAGGGCCAGGATCTTTCTACGAGCAGTACTTC.

The genes are TRBV29-1 and TRBJ2-1; 10 bases match TRBD2. Germline V gene lookup returns CDR1 SQVTM and CDR2 ANQGSEA. After removal of 6 bases from V and 7 bases from J, the junction contained 6 bases not matched to a gene. The CDR3 runs to 13 residues. The CDR3 loop is CSVRTSGLNEQFF. The CDR3 DNA is TGCAGCGTGAGGACTAGCGGATTAAATGAGCAGTTCTTC.

This clonotype has more than one count but fewer than ten. The chain uses TRBV7-2 and TRBJ1-1; 9 bases are shared with TRBD1. The CDR3 contains 13 residues. Germline lookup yields CDR1 SGHTA and CDR2 FQGNSA. The V segment lost 7 bases and the J segment 4 bases; nucleotides outside the gene matches: 4. CDR3 region: CASTRDRVTEAFF. The DNA of the CDR3 is TGTGCCAGCACCAGGGACAGGGTCACTGAAGCTTTCTTT.

This clonotype was seen repeatedly, ten times or more. The chain couples TRBV7-2 to TRBJ2-5; no clear D gene. The end of the DNA is better explained by TRBJ2-3, so the J call may be wrong. The CDR3 spans 13 residues. Germline V CDR1 and CDR2: SGHTA, FQGNSA. The CDR3, as DNA: TGTGCCAGCAGCTTAGAAGGGTTCGGTACGCAGTATTTT. Protein product: CASSLEGFGTQYF.

The J gene is TRBJ1-1, the V gene TRBV5-1; D is possibly TRBD1 (5 bases). The CDR3 contains 14 residues. The V end lost 5 bases, the J end lost 5 bases, and 16 bases lay between the germline ends. Germline V gene lookup returns CDR1 SGHRS and CDR2 YFSETQ. In nucleotides, the CDR3 is TGCGCCAGCAGAAAACCGGGGGAGCGGACTGAAGCTTTCTTT. Protein: CASRKPGERTEAFF.

This clonotype was seen many times. Here the CDR3 reads CSARGRDGGEGEKLFF. CDR3 DNA: TGCAGTGCTAGAGGCCGTGACGGGGGCGAGGGTGAAAAACTGTTTTTT. The genes are TRBV20-1 and TRBJ1-4, with D possibly TRBD1 on 6 matching bases. CDR3 length: 16 amino acids. Trimming removed 1 base at V and 7 bases at J, with 19 bases between. Per the germline V gene, CDR1 is DFQATT and CDR2 is SNEGSKA (reference sequence).

This clonotype was found many times. The rearrangement uses TRBV20-1 and TRBJ2-7, with 8 bases lining up with TRBD1. The junction had 16 bases not matched to a gene; V was cut back by 8 bases and J by 1 base. CDR3 size: 16 residues. The germline V gene encodes CDR1 DFQATT and CDR2 SNEGSKA (reference sequence). CDR3 loop: CSTAAGTGIMSYEQYF. CDR3 bases: TGCAGTACCGCCGCCGGGACAGGCATAATGTCCTACGAGCAGTACTTC.

This clonotype has only a few counts. V gene TRBV7-2 combines with J gene TRBJ1-4, with unresolved D. The CDR3 is made up of 14 amino acids. V lost 4 bases and J lost 4, with 10 bases in between. Germline V gene lookup returns CDR1 SGHTA and CDR2 FQGNSA. The CDR3 sequence: CASSSGWLNEKLFF. CDR3 bases: TGTGCCAGCAGCTCTGGGTGGCTTAATGAAAAACTGTTTTTT.

In its sample, this clonotype was seen a few times. The chain recombines TRBV7-9 with TRBJ2-7, with 8 bases identical to TRBD1. The CDR3 sequence is 14 residues long. Germline lookup yields CDR1 SEHNR and CDR2 FQNEAQ (reference sequence). The V gene end was trimmed by 1 base and the J gene end by 5 bases; junction bases not matched to a gene: 4. The CDR3 coding sequence is TGTGCCAGCAGCTTAGGACAGGGGTTCAACGAGCAGTACTTC. Translating it yields CASSLGQGFNEQYF.

This clonotype was picked up many times. CDR3: CASRILGNEQFF. The CDR3 DNA reads as TGCGCCAGCAGGATTCTGGGCAATGAGCAGTTCTTC. The chain uses TRBV5-1 and TRBJ2-1; D unclear. V lost 5 bases and J 6 bases, leaving 9 bases between the germline ends. The CDR3 is 12 residues long. CDR1 is SGHRS and CDR2 is YFSETQ in the germline V gene.

This clonotype was detected a few times. The chain joins TRBV14 to TRBJ2-2, with 8 positions matching TRBD1. Germline V lookup: CDR1 SGHDN, CDR2 FVKESK. CDR3 length: 15 amino acids. V trimming: 6 bases; J trimming: 4 bases; junction bases outside the gene matches: 7. DNA for the CDR3: TGTGCCAGCAGACGAACAGGGGGTCGCACCGGGGAGCTGTTTTTT. Its translation: CASRRTGGRTGELFF. Full variable domain (missing parts from reference TRBV14 and TRBJ2-2): EAGVTQFPSHSVIEKGQTVTLRCDPISGHDNLYWYRRVMGKEIKFLLHFVKESKQDESGMPNNRFLAERTGGTYSTLKVQPAELEDSGVYFCASRRTGGRTGELFFGEGSRLTVL.

This clonotype appeared many times. The chain is built from TRBV29-1 and TRBJ1-2, with no clear D. Trimming left V 6 bases short and J 7 bases short, with 12 bases between. CDR3 size: 11 residues. Per the germline V gene, CDR1 is SQVTM and CDR2 is ANQGSEA. The CDR3 DNA sequence: TGCAGCGTGATACAGACCGCTGGCTACACCTTC. Amino acid sequence: CSVIQTAGYTF.

This clonotype was recorded at least ten times. The CDR3: CASSLQGTGGQAGELFF. The CDR3 nucleotides read TGTGCCAGCAGTCTCCAAGGGACAGGGGGCCAGGCCGGGGAGCTGTTTTTT. The rearrangement links TRBV12-3 or TRBV12-4 to TRBJ2-2; 12 positions agree with TRBD1. V was pared by 5 bases and J by 6 bases, with 10 bases of the junction left unmatched. The CDR3 extends over 17 amino acids.

This clonotype has more than one count but fewer than ten. A much larger clone lies one base from this, so it may be a read error. The chain carries TRBV28 and TRBJ2-7; no reliable D call. Trimming stripped 6 bases from V and 3 bases from J, with 6 bases between. Germline CDR1 is MDHEN and CDR2 is SYDVKM. The CDR3 consists of 11 residues. Written as DNA, the CDR3 is TGTGCCAGCAGGTTTAACTACGAGCAGTACTTC. This sequence encodes CASRFNYEQYF. Using reference TRBV28 and TRBJ2-7 for the parts outside the CDR3, the full variable domain is DVKVTQSSRYLVKRTGEKVFLECVQDMDHENMFWYRQDPGLGLRLIYFSYDVKMKEKGDIPEGYSVSREKKERFSLILESASTNQTSMYLCASRFNYEQYFGPGTRLTVT.